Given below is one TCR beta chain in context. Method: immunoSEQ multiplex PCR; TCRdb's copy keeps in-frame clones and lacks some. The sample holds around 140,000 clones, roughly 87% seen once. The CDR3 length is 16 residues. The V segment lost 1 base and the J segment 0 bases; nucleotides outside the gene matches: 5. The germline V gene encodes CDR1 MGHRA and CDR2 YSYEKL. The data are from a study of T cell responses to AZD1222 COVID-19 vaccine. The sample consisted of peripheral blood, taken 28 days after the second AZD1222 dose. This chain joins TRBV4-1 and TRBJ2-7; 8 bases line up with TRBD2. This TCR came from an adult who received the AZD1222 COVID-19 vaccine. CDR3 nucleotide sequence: TGCGCCAGCAGCCAAGGAACGGGAGGGTCCTCCTACGAGCAGTACTTC. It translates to CASSQGTGGSSYEQYF.